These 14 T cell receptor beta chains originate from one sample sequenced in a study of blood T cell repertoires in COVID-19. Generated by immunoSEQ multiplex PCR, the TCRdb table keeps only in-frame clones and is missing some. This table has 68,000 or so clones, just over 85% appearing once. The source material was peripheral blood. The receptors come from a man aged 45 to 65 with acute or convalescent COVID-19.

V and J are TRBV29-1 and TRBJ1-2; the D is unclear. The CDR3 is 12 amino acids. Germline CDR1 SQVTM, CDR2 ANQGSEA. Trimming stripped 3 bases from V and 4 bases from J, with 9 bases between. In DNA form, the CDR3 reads TGCAGCGTTGAGAGGGAAGGCTATGGCTACACCTTC. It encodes CSVEREGYGYTF.

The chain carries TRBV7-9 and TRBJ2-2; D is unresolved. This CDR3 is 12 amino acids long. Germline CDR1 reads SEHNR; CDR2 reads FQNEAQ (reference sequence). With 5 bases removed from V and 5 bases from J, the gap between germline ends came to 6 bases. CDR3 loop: CASSPGTGELFF. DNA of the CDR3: TGTGCCAGCAGCCCCGGGACCGGGGAGCTGTTTTTT.

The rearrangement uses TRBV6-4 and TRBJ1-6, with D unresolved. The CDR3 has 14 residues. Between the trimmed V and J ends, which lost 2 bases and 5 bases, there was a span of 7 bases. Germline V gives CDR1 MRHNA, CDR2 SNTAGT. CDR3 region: CASSDGQDNSPLHF. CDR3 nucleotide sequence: TGTGCCAGCAGTGACGGGCAGGATAATTCACCCCTCCACTTT.

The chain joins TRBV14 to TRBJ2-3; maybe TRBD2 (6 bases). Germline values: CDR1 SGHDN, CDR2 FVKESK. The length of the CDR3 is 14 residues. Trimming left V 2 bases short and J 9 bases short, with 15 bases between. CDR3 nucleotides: TGTGCCAGCAGCCAAACGGAGATGGGAGGCACGCAGTATTTT. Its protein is CASSQTEMGGTQYF.

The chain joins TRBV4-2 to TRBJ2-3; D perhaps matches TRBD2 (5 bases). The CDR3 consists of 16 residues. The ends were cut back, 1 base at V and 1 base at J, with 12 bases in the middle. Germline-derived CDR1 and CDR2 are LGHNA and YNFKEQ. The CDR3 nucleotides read TGTGCCAGCAGCCAAGGGCATCTAGCACGCACAGATACGCAGTATTTT. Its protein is CASSQGHLARTDTQYF.

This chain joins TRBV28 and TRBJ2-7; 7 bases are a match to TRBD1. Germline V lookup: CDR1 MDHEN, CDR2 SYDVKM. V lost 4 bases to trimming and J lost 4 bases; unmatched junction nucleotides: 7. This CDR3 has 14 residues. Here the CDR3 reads CASSSGTVRYEQYF. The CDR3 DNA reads TGTGCCAGCAGTTCCGGGACAGTTAGGTACGAGCAGTACTTC. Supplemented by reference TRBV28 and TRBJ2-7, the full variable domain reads DVKVTQSSRYLVKRTGEKVFLECVQDMDHENMFWYRQDPGLGLRLIYFSYDVKMKEKGDIPEGYSVSREKKERFSLILESASTNQTSMYLCASSSGTVRYEQYFGPGTRLTVT.

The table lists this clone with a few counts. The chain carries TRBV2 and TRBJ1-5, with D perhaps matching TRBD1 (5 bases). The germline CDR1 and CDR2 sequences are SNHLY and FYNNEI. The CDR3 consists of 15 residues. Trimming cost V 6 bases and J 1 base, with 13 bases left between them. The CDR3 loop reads CASRQGGSSNQPQHF. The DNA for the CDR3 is TGTGCCAGCAGGCAGGGCGGGAGCAGCAATCAGCCCCAGCATTTT.

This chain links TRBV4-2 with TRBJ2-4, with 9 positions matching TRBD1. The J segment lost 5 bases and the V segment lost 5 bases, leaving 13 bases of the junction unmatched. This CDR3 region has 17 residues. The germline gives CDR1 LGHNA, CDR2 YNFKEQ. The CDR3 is CASSVPRTGEWENIQYF. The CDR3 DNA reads TGTGCCAGCAGCGTGCCGAGGACAGGGGAATGGGAAAACATTCAGTACTTC.

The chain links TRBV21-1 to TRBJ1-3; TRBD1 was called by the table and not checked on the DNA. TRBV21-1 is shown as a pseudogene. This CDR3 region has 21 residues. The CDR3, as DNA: TGTGCCAGCAGCAATGAAGAAAAAACGCGGGACAGGGGGTTCGCTGGAAACACCATATATTTT. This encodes CASSNEEKTRDRGFAGNTIYF.

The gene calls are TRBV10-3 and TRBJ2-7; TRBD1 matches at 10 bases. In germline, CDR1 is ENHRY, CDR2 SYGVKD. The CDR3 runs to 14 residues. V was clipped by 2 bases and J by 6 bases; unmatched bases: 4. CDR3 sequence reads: CAISERQGALEQYF. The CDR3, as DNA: TGTGCCATCAGTGAGAGACAGGGGGCCCTCGAGCAGTACTTC.

The CDR3 reads CASSRDRGPETQYF. CDR3 bases: TGTGCCAGTAGTAGGGACAGGGGGCCGGAGACCCAGTACTTC. The chain recombines TRBV19 with TRBJ2-5; 12 bases are a match to TRBD1. This CDR3 is 14 amino acids long. Germline assignment: CDR1 LNHDA and CDR2 SQIVND (reference sequence). With V trimmed by 4 bases and J by 5 bases, 2 bases remained unmatched.

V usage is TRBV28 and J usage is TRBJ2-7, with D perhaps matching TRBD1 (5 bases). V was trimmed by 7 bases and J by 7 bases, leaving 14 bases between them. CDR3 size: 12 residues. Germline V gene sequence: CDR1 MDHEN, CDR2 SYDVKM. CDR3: CASTGAVREQYF. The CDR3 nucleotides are TGTGCCAGCACTGGGGCTGTAAGGGAGCAGTACTTC. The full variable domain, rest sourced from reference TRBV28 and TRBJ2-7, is DVKVTQSSRYLVKRTGEKVFLECVQDMDHENMFWYRQDPGLGLRLIYFSYDVKMKEKGDIPEGYSVSREKKERFSLILESASTNQTSMYLCASTGAVREQYFGPGTRLTVT.

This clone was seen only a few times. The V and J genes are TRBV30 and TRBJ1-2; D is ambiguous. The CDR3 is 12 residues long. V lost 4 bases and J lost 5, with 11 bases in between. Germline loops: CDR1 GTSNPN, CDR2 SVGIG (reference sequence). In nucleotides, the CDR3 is TGTGCCTGGAACGAGCAGACTTATGGCTACACCTTC. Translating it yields CAWNEQTYGYTF.

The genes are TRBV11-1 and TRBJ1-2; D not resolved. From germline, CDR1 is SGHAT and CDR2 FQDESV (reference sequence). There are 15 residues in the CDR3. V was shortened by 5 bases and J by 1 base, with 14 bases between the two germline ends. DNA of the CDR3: TGTGCCAGCAGCCCGCGGGATTCCCTTAACTATGGCTACACCTTC. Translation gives CASSPRDSLNYGYTF.